This TCR beta chain comes out of a study of T cells in pancreatic ductal adenocarcinoma. Study conclusions and caveats: Blood clonality (about 0.065) did not differ significantly from tumor (around 0.12). Comparisons of tumor and blood clonality may show falsely lower tumor diversity. Tumor samples had fewer productive templates and approximately 8.2-fold fewer unique clonotypes than blood. The resected cohort was biased toward the minority with early-stage disease.

CDR1 and CDR2 (germline): SGHRS, YFSETQ. The CDR3 length is 17 residues. V lost 4 bases, J lost 7 bases, and 16 bases stayed unmatched. Details on this clone: Its target is not known.

Surgery without prior neoadjuvant therapy was the treatment of the selected pancreatic ductal adenocarcinoma patients. Sequenced by immunoSEQ multiplex PCR; TCRdb stores in-frame clones only, minus some. The data contain about 100,000 clones, nearly 95% of them seen just once; the ten biggest clones take up roughly 3%. The chain couples TRBV5-1 to TRBJ1-2; 10 bases fit TRBD1. The TCR was taken from a human donor with pancreatic ductal adenocarcinoma. Specimen: PBMCs. CDR3 DNA: TGCGCCAGCAGCCGGATGGGACAGGGGTTGTCCTCCTCTGGCTACACCTTC. Encoded protein: CASSRMGQGLSSSGYTF.